This section outlines one T cell receptor beta chain sequence together with its context. The record originates from a study of control samples from healthy donors and cancer patients. Only in-frame clones appear in the TCRdb table, and some are missing; sequencing was by immunoSEQ multiplex PCR. This table has roughly 84,000 clones, roughly 91% appearing once. The CDR3 runs 15 residues. Germline V lookup: CDR1 LNHDA, CDR2 SQIVND (reference sequence). Losses at the gene ends were 6 bases for V and 7 bases for J; bases not matched to a gene: 11. The gene calls are TRBV19 and TRBJ1-1, with TRBD1 matching 10 bases. The source of this sequence is a man aged 45-65 years in good health. The sample was blood. CDR3: CASSPYGTGDNEAFF. The CDR3 region has the DNA TGTGCCAGTAGCCCCTATGGGACAGGGGATAATGAAGCTTTCTTT.